These 21 T cell receptor beta chains were sequenced from one sample in a study of regulatory T cells in long-lasting Graves disease. Time point: newly diagnosed GD, antithyroid drugs for less than 3 months. Following extraction of RNA from PBMCs, that RNA was used to make the TCR library. Arm-PCR with iRepertoire HTBI primers amplified the CDR3 regions for these TCR beta libraries. TCRdb re-called the multiplex PCR reads with MiXCR, one entry per CDR3 protein. This sample has fewer than 650,000 distinct CDR3 sequences, with about 16% found just once. A further study also used this sample, focusing on T cells in Graves' hyperthyroidism and ophthalmopathy.

Sequencing was performed on peripheral blood mononuclear cells (PBMCs), taken at new diagnosis, from a patient treated with antithyroid drugs. These receptors were collected from a woman aged 25 to 39 with Graves disease.

The sample holds a few counts of this clonotype. The CDR3 loop is CASSWGRLAGRGGQETQYF. The DNA for the CDR3 is TGTGCCAGCAGCTGGGGAAGACTAGCGGGGAGAGGGGGGCAAGAGACCCAGTACTTC. V usage is TRBV5-5 and J usage is TRBJ2-1, with 11 bases lining up with TRBD2. The tail of the sequence fits TRBJ2-5 better, so the J call may be wrong. The CDR3 consists of 19 residues. Germline CDR1 and CDR2: SGHKS and YYEKEE (reference sequence).

V is TRBV18 and J is TRBJ2-5, with 12 bases identical to TRBD2. The CDR3 has 16 residues. The J segment lost 5 bases and the V segment lost 3 bases, leaving 7 bases of the junction unmatched. CDR1 KGHSH and CDR2 LQKENI come from the germline V gene. This chain's CDR3 is CASSPFRTSGTETQYF. In DNA form, the CDR3 reads TGTGCCAGCTCACCCTTCCGGACTAGCGGGACGGAGACCCAGTACTTC.

The sample holds many counts of this clonotype. The rearrangement uses TRBV9 and TRBJ2-1; 10 positions match TRBD2. This CDR3 has 16 amino acids. The germline V gene encodes CDR1 SGDLS and CDR2 YYNGEE. With 0 bases clipped from V and 9 bases from J, the junction kept 9 bases outside the gene matches. As DNA, the CDR3 is TGTGCCAGCAGCGTAGACCCCAGCGGGGGGGCCGCTGAGCAGTTCTTC. It yields the protein CASSVDPSGGAAEQFF.

The chain employs TRBV19 and TRBJ2-3; maybe TRBD2 (6 bases). V dropped 7 bases and J dropped 3 bases, with 14 bases sitting between them. The CDR3 sequence is 14 residues long. The germline V gene encodes CDR1 LNHDA and CDR2 SQIVND (reference sequence). CDR3 amino acids: CASISKGRTDTQYF. DNA for the CDR3: TGTGCCAGTATTTCGAAGGGGAGGACAGATACGCAGTATTTT. Complete variable domain (other parts from reference TRBV19 and TRBJ2-3): DGGITQSPKYLFRKEGQNVTLSCEQNLNHDAMYWYRQDPGQGLRLIYYSQIVNDFQKGDIAEGYSVSREKKESFPLTVTSAQKNPTAFYLCASISKGRTDTQYFGPGTRLTVL.

The chain is built from TRBV6-1 and TRBJ2-7; 8 bases fit TRBD2. CDR1 and CDR2 from the germline V gene are MNHNS and SASEGT. The CDR3 length is 13 residues. The V segment lost 6 bases and the J segment 3 bases; nucleotides outside the gene matches: 4. For the CDR3, the DNA is TGTGCCAGCAGACCCAGCGGGGGCTACGAGCAGTACTTC. Its translation is CASRPSGGYEQYF.

In regard to this clonotype: A clone one base away is much larger, so this may be a read error. This CDR3 reads CASSQARLAGGVTQYF. The DNA of the CDR3 is TGTGCCAGCAGCCAAGCCCGACTAGCGGGAGGAGTTACGCAGTATTTT. The chain has TRBV3-1 and TRBJ2-3; 13 bases map to TRBD2. Germline values: CDR1 LGHDT, CDR2 YNNKEL (reference sequence). J gave up 8 bases and V 1 base, and 6 bases lay outside the gene matches. The CDR3 has 16 residues.

There are a few counts of this clonotype. J is TRBJ2-1 and V is TRBV24-1, with a tentative D call TRBD2 (5 bases). Trimming pared 0 bases from V and 6 bases from J, leaving 8 bases between. The CDR3 extends over 14 amino acids. Germline values: CDR1 KGHDR, CDR2 SFDVKD. The CDR3 DNA sequence: TGTGCCACCAGTGATTTGACTAGAGGCAATGAGCAGTTCTTC. Its protein is CATSDLTRGNEQFF.

This clonotype has a count of ten or more. The rearrangement links TRBV7-9 to TRBJ2-3, with TRBD2 matching 9 bases. The V gene's germline CDR1 is SEHNR and CDR2 FQNEAQ (reference sequence). The CDR3 extends over 14 amino acids. V shed 3 bases and J 6 bases; nucleotides not matched to a gene: 4. The CDR3 spells CASSFSGSWDTQYF. DNA of the CDR3: TGTGCCAGCAGCTTTAGCGGGAGTTGGGATACGCAGTATTTT. The whole variable domain, remainder taken from reference TRBV7-9 and TRBJ2-3, is DTGVSQNPRHKITKRGQNVTFRCDPISEHNRLYWYRQTLGQGPEFLTYFQNEAQLEKSRLLSDRFSAERPKGSFSTLEIQRTEQGDSAMYLCASSFSGSWDTQYFGPGTRLTVL.

Many counts were recorded for this clonotype. V and J are TRBV28 and TRBJ2-7; TRBD1 agrees at 8 bases. V was pared by 7 bases and J by 5 bases, with 10 bases of the junction left unmatched. The CDR3 is 14 residues long. The germline V gene has CDR1 MDHEN and CDR2 SYDVKM. The CDR3 protein is CASISGTGRHEQYF. The CDR3 nucleotides read TGTGCCAGCATCTCCGGGACAGGACGCCACGAGCAGTACTTC. The variable domain in full, with the rest retrieved from reference TRBV28 and TRBJ2-7, is DVKVTQSSRYLVKRTGEKVFLECVQDMDHENMFWYRQDPGLGLRLIYFSYDVKMKEKGDIPEGYSVSREKKERFSLILESASTNQTSMYLCASISGTGRHEQYFGPGTRLTVT.

This clonotype was counted between two and nine times. DNA of the CDR3: TGTGCCAGCAGCTCGAGCGGGGACAGGGTCAATGAGCAGTTCTTC. Translation: CASSSSGDRVNEQFF. The chain employs TRBV7-3 and TRBJ2-1, with TRBD1 matching 9 bases. The CDR3 length is 15 residues. J was trimmed by 6 bases and V by 4 bases; bases with no gene match: 7. Germline V gene data show CDR1 as SGHTA and CDR2 as FQGTGA.

This clonotype was seen ten or more times. The CDR3: CASSEAGLSYNEQFF. Here the CDR3 DNA reads TGTGCCAGCAGTGAGGCGGGTCTCTCCTACAATGAGCAGTTCTTC. The rearrangement joins TRBV2 to TRBJ2-1, with D maybe TRBD2 (5 bases). Germline V gene data show CDR1 as SNHLY and CDR2 as FYNNEI. Trimming took 3 bases from V and 0 from J, leaving 9 bases between them. The CDR3 runs 15 residues.

J is TRBJ1-5 and V is TRBV6-1; 7 positions match TRBD1. Per germline, CDR1 MNHNS and CDR2 SASEGT. V was pared by 3 bases and J by 9 bases, with 11 bases of the junction left unmatched. The CDR3 contains 15 residues. CDR3 residues: CASSEGQSRAWPQHF. CDR3 bases: TGTGCCAGCAGTGAGGGACAGTCTAGGGCTTGGCCCCAGCATTTT.

This clonotype has ten or more counts. The chain uses TRBV20-1 and TRBJ1-2; tentatively, D is TRBD1 (5 bases). Germline CDR1 reads DFQATT; CDR2 reads SNEGSKA (reference sequence). The CDR3 runs 13 residues. V shed 4 bases and J shed 7 bases, with 16 bases lying between them. CDR3 sequence: CSATLGGRGGYTF. CDR3 bases: TGCAGTGCTACCCTGGGGGGAAGGGGTGGCTACACCTTC.

This rearrangement joins TRBV18 to TRBJ1-2; no definite D call. The length of the CDR3 is 14 residues. V lost 3 bases to trimming and J lost 1 base, with 9 bases between them. The germline V gene encodes CDR1 KGHSH and CDR2 LQKENI. The CDR3 nucleotides read TGTGCCAGCTCACCCGAAAGGGTTAACTATGGCTACACCTTC. As protein: CASSPERVNYGYTF.

This clonotype was counted many times. V is TRBV28 and J is TRBJ2-2; D unclear. The V gene's germline CDR1 is MDHEN and CDR2 SYDVKM. This CDR3 is 13 amino acids long. V was clipped by 6 bases and J by 4 bases, with 9 bases between them. The CDR3 is CASRRRFTGELFF. In DNA, the CDR3 is TGTGCCAGCAGGCGTCGTTTCACCGGGGAGCTGTTTTTT.

The rearrangement joins TRBV10-2 to TRBJ2-1, with TRBD2 as a possible D gene (5 bases). CDR3 length: 13 amino acids. In germline, CDR1 is WSHSY, CDR2 SAAADI. V was cut by 10 bases and J by 7 bases, with 17 bases left in between. For the CDR3, the DNA is TGCGCCATCCTCGCCGTGGGGAGAAATGAGCAGTTCTTC. It encodes CAILAVGRNEQFF.

V usage is TRBV7-9 and J usage is TRBJ2-1, with D unresolved. This CDR3 comprises 10 residues. Germline V CDR1 and CDR2: SEHNR, FQNEAQ (reference sequence). Trimming removed 1 base at V and 13 bases at J, with 5 bases between. In DNA, the CDR3 is TGTGCCAGCAGCTTAGAGCGTCAGTTCTTC. Its translation: CASSLERQFF.

This clonotype was detected ten times or more. The chain has TRBV28 and TRBJ2-1, with TRBD2 as a possible D gene (6 bases). CDR1 is MDHEN and CDR2 is SYDVKM in the germline V gene. This CDR3 is 15 amino acids long. Trimming took off 1 base at V and 7 bases at J, with 14 bases between the two ends. The CDR3 coding sequence is TGTGCCAGCAGTTTATACGGGACTTTTAGTAATGAGCAGTTCTTC. Translated: CASSLYGTFSNEQFF.

This clonotype came up a few times. At one of its ends the junction is not consistent with the germline gene, which may arise from a read error. This sequence joins TRBV7-7 and TRBJ1-4; 9 nucleotides match TRBD1. The CDR3 covers 13 residues. Germline loops: CDR1 SSHAT, CDR2 FNYEAQ (reference sequence). CDR3 bases: TGTGCTAGCAGCCTGGACAGGGGCGAAAAACTGTTTTTT. It translates to CASSLDRGEKLFF.

This clonotype was detected ten times or more. The chain combines TRBV11-2 with TRBJ1-2; D is uncertain. With 5 bases removed from V and 2 bases from J, the gap between germline ends came to 15 bases. This CDR3 comprises 15 residues. In germline, CDR1 is SGHAT, CDR2 FQNNGV. The DNA for the CDR3 is TGTGCCAGCAGCCAAACTAACACATTAAACTATGGCTACACCTTC. Translated, it gives CASSQTNTLNYGYTF. The variable domain in full, completed from reference TRBV11-2 and TRBJ1-2, reads EAGVAQSPRYKIIEKRQSVAFWCNPISGHATLYWYQQILGQGPKLLIQFQNNGVVDDSQLPKDRFSAERLKGVDSTLKIQPAKLEDSAVYLCASSQTNTLNYGYTFGSGTRLTVV.

This rearrangement joins TRBV7-9 to TRBJ2-6, with a tentative D call TRBD2 (6 bases). Trimming cost V 3 bases and J 0 bases, with 15 bases left between them. Germline lookup yields CDR1 SEHNR and CDR2 FQNEAQ (reference sequence). The CDR3 is made up of 18 amino acids. The CDR3 loop reads CASSFSGRILSGANVLTF. CDR3 sequence (DNA): TGTGCCAGCAGCTTTAGCGGACGGATTCTCTCTGGGGCCAACGTCCTGACTTTC.